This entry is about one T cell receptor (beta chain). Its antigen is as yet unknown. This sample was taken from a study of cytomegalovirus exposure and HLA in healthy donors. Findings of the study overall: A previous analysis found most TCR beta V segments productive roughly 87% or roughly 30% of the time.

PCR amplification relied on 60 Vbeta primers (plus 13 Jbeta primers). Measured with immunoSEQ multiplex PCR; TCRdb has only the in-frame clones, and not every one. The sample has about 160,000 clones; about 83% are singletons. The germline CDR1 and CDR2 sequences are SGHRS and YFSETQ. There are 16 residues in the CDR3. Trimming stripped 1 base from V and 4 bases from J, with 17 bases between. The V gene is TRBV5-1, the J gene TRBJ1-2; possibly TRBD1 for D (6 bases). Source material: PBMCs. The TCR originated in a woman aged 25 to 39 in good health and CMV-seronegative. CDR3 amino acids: CASSLPGRGIFYGYTF. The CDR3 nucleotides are TGCGCCAGCAGCTTGCCCGGCAGGGGCATATTCTATGGCTACACCTTC.